This entry lists 14 T cell receptor beta chains sequenced from one sample in a study of technical replicates of blood from a handful of donors listed by TCRdb under 2017. Preparation of the library involved the immunoSEQ multiplex PCR assay. The immuneACCESS repertoire file appears here via TCRdb, limited to in-frame rearrangements. These files lack a portion of the clones; in checked studies, under half of the deficit traces to unresolved V genes, and the cause of the others is not known. The sample data list about 61,000 clones, and approximately 97% of these were observed just once. The ten largest account for 0.15% to 0.25% of the sample. Sequenced material: T cells isolated from PBMCs. These TCRs come from a human donor in good health.

The V gene is TRBV7-6, the J gene TRBJ2-2; D remains ambiguous. V was pared by 3 bases and J by 7 bases, with 9 bases between. This CDR3 contains 13 residues. CDR1 and CDR2 from the germline V gene are SGHVS and FNYEAQ. The chain's CDR3 is CASSLTVIGELFF. The CDR3, as DNA: TGTGCCAGCAGCTTGACTGTTATCGGGGAGCTGTTTTTT.

The chain joins TRBV19 to TRBJ1-1; D remains ambiguous. Between the trimmed V and J ends, which lost 1 base and 2 bases, there was a span of 8 bases. Germline lookup yields CDR1 LNHDA and CDR2 SQIVND (reference sequence). CDR3 length: 14 residues. The CDR3 DNA follows: TGTGCCAGTAGTATAGGGGCCGTTAACACTGAAGCTTTCTTT. Protein product: CASSIGAVNTEAFF.

The chain carries TRBV28 and TRBJ1-1; the D gene is possibly TRBD1 (5 bases). Germline CDR1 reads MDHEN; CDR2 reads SYDVKM. The V end was cut by 3 bases, the J end by 1 base, with 6 bases between. The length of the CDR3 is 13 residues. This chain's CDR3 is CASSFGQNTEAFF. CDR3 in DNA: TGTGCCAGCAGTTTTGGACAGAACACTGAAGCTTTCTTT.

This rearrangement joins TRBV6-5 to TRBJ2-5; the D gene is possibly TRBD2 (6 bases). This CDR3 region has 14 residues. Germline CDR1 and CDR2: MNHEY and SVGAGI. V lost 2 bases and J lost 5, with 12 bases in between. The DNA of the CDR3 is TGTGCCAGCAGTTACGGCGGGGCCGGGGAGACCCAGTACTTC. Translation: CASSYGGAGETQYF.

This rearrangement joins TRBV5-1 to TRBJ2-4, with unresolved D. Germline V gene lookup returns CDR1 SGHRS and CDR2 YFSETQ. This CDR3 contains 11 residues. V was pared by 0 bases and J by 8 bases, with 3 bases between. In DNA, the CDR3 is TGCGCCAGCAGCTTGGGAGACATTCAGTACTTC. Translated, it gives CASSLGDIQYF.

In this sample, this clone turned up once. The V call is TRBV5-6, the J call TRBJ2-3; the D gene is possibly TRBD2 (6 bases). Trimming pared 0 bases from V and 1 base from J, leaving 12 bases between. This CDR3 region has 16 residues. Germline V CDR1 and CDR2: SGHDT, YYEEEE. The CDR3 here is CASSLGVREGTDTQYF. CDR3 DNA sequence: TGTGCCAGCAGCTTGGGGGTCAGGGAGGGCACAGATACGCAGTATTTT.

This clone showed up just once. The gene calls are TRBV2 and TRBJ2-1; D perhaps matches TRBD2 (6 bases). The V gene's germline CDR1 is SNHLY and CDR2 FYNNEI. With 4 bases removed from V and 8 bases from J, the gap between germline ends came to 18 bases. The CDR3 length is 15 residues. The CDR3 bases are TGTGCCAGCAGTGTTTGGGGCGGGAATTATCATGAGCAGTTCTTC. Its translation: CASSVWGGNYHEQFF.

The chain couples TRBV5-4 to TRBJ1-2; D remains ambiguous. Germline CDR1 is SGHNT and CDR2 is YYREEE (reference sequence). Trimming shortened V by 0 bases and J by 4 bases, and 7 bases separated the two germline ends. CDR3 length equals 13 residues. The CDR3 here is CASSLGGSYGYTF. CDR3 DNA: TGTGCCAGCAGCTTGGGCGGATCCTATGGCTACACCTTC. Drawing the rest from reference TRBV5-4 and TRBJ1-2, the complete variable domain is ETGVTQSPTHLIKTRGQQVTLRCSSQSGHNTVSWYQQALGQGPQFIFQYYREEENGRGNFPPRFSGLQFPNYSSELNVNALELDDSALYLCASSLGGSYGYTFGSGTRLTVV.

The chain joins TRBV5-1 to TRBJ2-7; 7 bases align to TRBD1. From germline, CDR1 is SGHRS and CDR2 YFSETQ. This CDR3 contains 16 residues. J gave up 4 bases and V 0 bases, and 10 bases lay outside the gene matches. The CDR3 DNA sequence: TGCGCCAGCAGCTTGGAGACAGGGATGCTGAGATACGAGCAGTACTTC. As protein: CASSLETGMLRYEQYF. Full variable domain (remainder filled in from reference TRBV5-1 and TRBJ2-7): KAGVTQTPRYLIKTRGQQVTLSCSPISGHRSVSWYQQTPGQGLQFLFEYFSETQRNKGNFPGRFSGRQFSNSRSEMNVSTLELGDSALYLCASSLETGMLRYEQYFGPGTRLTVT.

The chain uses TRBV6-1 and TRBJ1-2; no clear D. Trimming removed 2 bases at V and 2 bases at J, with 12 bases between. Germline V lookup: CDR1 MNHNS, CDR2 SASEGT. The CDR3 extends over 15 amino acids. CDR3 sequence reads: CASSESIYRNYGYTF. CDR3 sequence (DNA): TGTGCCAGCAGTGAATCAATCTACAGAAACTATGGCTACACCTTC.

The chain uses TRBV6-5 and TRBJ1-2, with D perhaps TRBD1 (5 bases). CDR3 length: 14 amino acids. Trimming shortened V by 6 bases and J by 5 bases, and 16 bases separated the two germline ends. The germline gives CDR1 MNHEY, CDR2 SVGAGI. The CDR3 DNA is TGTGCCAGCAGAGAGATCACTCAGGGTTATGGCTACACCTTC. Its translation is CASREITQGYGYTF.

J is TRBJ1-5 and V is TRBV5-6; D may be TRBD1 (5 bases). The CDR3 has 16 residues. The V gene's germline CDR1 is SGHDT and CDR2 YYEEEE. The germline V and J ends were trimmed by 0 bases and 3 bases, with 13 bases remaining between them. The chain's CDR3 is CASSLEQGRVNQPQHF. CDR3 nucleotides: TGTGCCAGCAGCTTGGAGCAGGGCAGGGTCAATCAGCCCCAGCATTTT.

The chain is built from TRBV6-5 and TRBJ1-1, with D maybe TRBD1 (5 bases). Deletions cut 7 bases from V and 3 bases from J, with 12 bases between. The germline CDR1 and CDR2 sequences are MNHEY and SVGAGI. This CDR3 is 13 amino acids long. This CDR3 reads CASTPGIDTEAFF. CDR3 nucleotides: TGTGCCAGCACTCCAGGGATAGACACTGAAGCTTTCTTT.

The rearrangement uses TRBV2 and TRBJ1-2; a possible D gene is TRBD1 (6 bases). This CDR3 comprises 13 residues. CDR1 and CDR2 from the germline V gene are SNHLY and FYNNEI. V was shortened by 5 bases and J by 9 bases, with 16 bases between the two germline ends. The CDR3 loop reads CASSLPEDRSYTF. The CDR3 DNA sequence: TGTGCCAGCAGTCTCCCGGAGGACAGAAGCTACACCTTC. Supplemented by reference TRBV2 and TRBJ1-2, the full variable domain reads EPEVTQTPSHQVTQMGQEVILRCVPISNHLYFYWYRQILGQKVEFLVSFYNNEISEKSEIFDDQFSVERPDGSNFTLKIRSTKLEDSAMYFCASSLPEDRSYTFGSGTRLTVV.